These T cell receptor beta chains were read from a single sample in a study of cytomegalovirus exposure and HLA in healthy donors. The assay was immunoSEQ multiplex PCR, and TCRdb's table has in-frame clones only and misses some. The sample carries 150,000 to 200,000 clones, nearly 80% recorded once. The sample was PBMCs. Receptors originate from a female donor in good health and CMV-seronegative. The CDR3 runs from the conserved cysteine through the conserved F or W. D genes are given only for firm matches. Size tells how often a clone was seen (once, few, many) or the class of an expanded clone, and some rows leave it out.

size,D,V,J,CDR3,DNA
few,TRBD2,TRBV25-1,TRBJ2-7,CASRDSGSITYEQYF,TGTGCCAGCAGGGATAGCGGGAGTATAACCTACGAGCAGTACTTC
once,NA,TRBV15,TRBJ2-3,CATSKDYTDTQYF,TGTGCCACCAGCAAGGACTACACAGATACGCAGTATTTT
NA,TRBD2,TRBV5-1,TRBJ2-1,CASCEGLAGGNEQFF,TGCGCCAGCTGCGAGGGGCTAGCGGGAGGTAATGAGCAGTTCTTC
NA,NA,TRBV4-2,TRBJ2-2,CASSQDPMTGYLSRGELFF,TGTGCCAGCAGCCAAGATCCCATGACAGGTTACCTATCGCGAGGGGAGCTGTTTTTT
NA,NA,TRBV19,TRBJ1-1,CASSATQGANTEAFF,TGTGCCAGTAGCGCGACACAGGGTGCGAACACTGAAGCTTTCTTT
NA,TRBD2,TRBV10-3,TRBJ2-1,CAISGRLAGGNEQFF,TGTGCCATCAGTGGGAGGCTAGCGGGCGGTAATGAGCAGTTCTTC
NA,NA,TRBV2,TRBJ2-2,CASSWTSNTGELFF,TGTGCCAGCTCCTGGACATCGAACACCGGGGAGCTGTTTTTT
NA,NA,TRBV2,TRBJ2-7,CASSNSEQYF,TGTGCCAGCAGTAACTCCGAGCAGTACTTC
NA,NA,TRBV11-2,TRBJ2-2,CASRLDYYTGELFF,TGTGCCAGCAGACTGGACTACTACACCGGGGAGCTGTTTTTT
NA,TRBD2,TRBV5-6,TRBJ2-1,CASSLWALAGLVYNEQFF,TGTGCCAGCAGCTTGTGGGCACTAGCGGGCCTTGTCTACAATGAGCAGTTCTTC
NA,NA,TRBV7-9,TRBJ2-7,CASSFLEASYEQYF,TGTGCCAGCAGCTTCCTCGAGGCATCCTACGAGCAGTACTTC
once,TRBD2,TRBV7-9,TRBJ2-5,CASSPMGLAEETQYF,TGTGCCAGCAGCCCAATGGGACTAGCGGAAGAGACCCAGTACTTC
NA,NA,TRBV9,TRBJ1-1,CASSKTWGDTEAFF,TGTGCCAGCAGCAAGACTTGGGGGGACACTGAAGCTTTCTTT
NA,TRBD2,TRBV28,TRBJ2-4,CASNRGRAGGQNIQYF,TGTGCCAGCAATCGAGGGCGGGCGGGAGGCCAAAACATTCAGTACTTC
NA,NA,TRBV29-1,TRBJ2-7,CSVLQGAYEQYF,TGCAGCGTCCTACAGGGAGCCTACGAGCAGTACTTC
NA,TRBD2,TRBV10-3,TRBJ2-3,CATIGAGGSSSTDTQYF,TGTGCCACTATTGGAGCGGGAGGTTCCTCTAGCACAGATACGCAGTATTTT
NA,TRBD2,TRBV29-1,TRBJ2-3,CSVEAPRTSGVIDTQYF,TGCAGCGTTGAGGCACCCCGGACTAGCGGGGTCATAGATACGCAGTATTTT
NA,TRBD1,TRBV4-2,TRBJ1-5,CASSQEATGGNQPQHF,TGTGCCAGCAGCCAAGAAGCGACAGGGGGCAATCAGCCCCAGCATTTT
NA,TRBD1,TRBV2,TRBJ2-5,CASRRDRQETQYF,TGTGCCAGCAGACGGGACAGGCAAGAGACCCAGTACTTC
NA,NA,TRBV2,TRBJ2-1,CASSERGPYNEQFF,TGTGCCAGCAGTGAGCGGGGGCCCTACAATGAGCAGTTCTTC
NA,NA,TRBV25-1,TRBJ1-5,CASSVLGGQPQHF,TGTGCCAGCAGTGTTCTGGGAGGCCAGCCCCAGCATTTT
NA,NA,TRBV18,TRBJ2-2,CASSPWQDSTGELFF,TGTGCCAGCTCGCCTTGGCAGGATTCCACCGGGGAGCTGTTTTTT
NA,NA,TRBV28,TRBJ2-6,CASRRGGIGAVGANVLTF,TGTGCCAGCAGACGTGGTGGGATAGGGGCAGTCGGGGCCAACGTCCTGACTTTC
NA,NA,TRBV9,TRBJ1-4,CASSPSWERTGDEKLFF,TGTGCCAGCAGCCCTAGTTGGGAAAGGACGGGAGATGAAAAACTGTTTTTT
NA,NA,TRBV6-6,TRBJ2-1,CASNPMSGEQFF,TGTGCCAGCAACCCGATGTCGGGTGAGCAGTTCTTC
NA,NA,TRBV10-2,TRBJ2-3,CASTLSGTDTQYF,TGCGCCAGCACTCTTAGCGGCACAGATACGCAGTATTTT
NA,NA,TRBV6-5,TRBJ2-2,CASSGNTGELFF,TGTGCCAGCTCCGGGAACACCGGGGAGCTGTTTTTT
few,TRBD2,TRBV7-2,TRBJ2-5,CASSRSSGRGQETQYF,TGTGCCAGCAGCCGATCTAGCGGGAGGGGCCAAGAGACCCAGTACTTC
NA,NA,TRBV18,TRBJ2-7,CASSHGPGVSYEQYF,TGTGCCAGCTCACATGGGCCAGGGGTCTCCTACGAGCAGTACTTC
NA,NA,TRBV4-2,TRBJ2-7,CASSQALASSLSEQYF,TGTGCCAGCAGCCAAGCCCTAGCGAGTTCACTCTCCGAGCAGTACTTC
NA,NA,TRBV2,TRBJ2-2,CASVGGTVTGELFF,TGTGCCAGCGTAGGCGGGACAGTAACCGGGGAGCTGTTTTTT
NA,TRBD2,TRBV27,TRBJ2-1,CASSLTSGFYNEQFF,TGTGCCAGCAGTTTAACTAGCGGCTTCTACAATGAGCAGTTCTTC
NA,TRBD1,TRBV19,TRBJ1-5,CASSRSGTGQPYQPQHF,TGTGCCAGTAGTAGATCCGGGACAGGCCAACCTTATCAGCCCCAGCATTTT
NA,TRBD2,TRBV9,TRBJ2-3,CASSVGASGSGGTDTQYF,TGTGCCAGCAGCGTAGGGGCTAGCGGGAGCGGGGGCACAGATACGCAGTATTTT
NA,NA,TRBV7-2,TRBJ1-1,CASSLVGRGSNTEAFF,TGTGCCAGCAGCTTAGTGGGAAGGGGCTCGAACACTGAAGCTTTCTTT
NA,TRBD1,TRBV19,TRBJ1-6,CASSTGQGEVYNSPLHF,TGTGCCAGTAGTACTGGACAGGGGGAGGTTTATAATTCACCCCTCCACTTT
NA,NA,TRBV6-1,TRBJ1-5,CASSERQPQHF,TGTGCCAGCAGTGAACGTCAGCCCCAGCATTTT
NA,TRBD2,TRBV27,TRBJ2-7,CASGTSGNPEQYF,TGTGCCAGCGGGACTAGCGGGAATCCCGAGCAGTACTTC
NA,NA,TRBV2,TRBJ2-2,CASSFETGSVNTGELFF,TGTGCCAGCAGTTTCGAAACAGGGTCGGTGAACACCGGGGAGCTGTTTTTT
NA,NA,TRBV9,TRBJ1-2,CASSSSAGNYGYTF,TGTGCCAGCAGCTCCTCGGCGGGGAACTATGGCTACACCTTC
NA,NA,TRBV28,TRBJ2-5,CASSLFGVQYF,TGTGCCAGCAGTTTGTTCGGGGTCCAGTACTTC
once,NA,TRBV5-1,TRBJ2-1,CASSFRQGSNNEQFF,TGCGCCAGCAGCTTTCGGCAGGGGTCGAACAATGAGCAGTTCTTC
NA,TRBD2,TRBV27,TRBJ2-3,CASSPEGSGGYTDTQYF,TGTGCCAGCAGTCCGGAGGGTAGCGGGGGGTACACAGATACGCAGTATTTT
NA,TRBD1,TRBV7-9,TRBJ2-7,CASSLVNLRDRPSYEQYF,TGTGCCAGCAGCTTAGTGAACTTAAGGGACAGGCCCTCCTACGAGCAGTACTTC
NA,TRBD2,TRBV27,TRBJ2-3,CASSKRLAGGPDTQYF,TGTGCCAGCAGTAAGAGACTAGCGGGAGGGCCGGATACGCAGTATTTT
NA,TRBD1,TRBV7-2,TRBJ1-6,CASSELGGTGRSPLHF,TGTGCCAGCAGCGAATTAGGGGGGACAGGGAGATCACCCCTCCACTTT
NA,TRBD2,TRBV4-2,TRBJ2-1,CASSQDGGGARDEQFF,TGTGCCAGCAGCCAAGACGGCGGGGGGGCTCGCGATGAGCAGTTCTTC
NA,TRBD1,TRBV5-1,TRBJ2-2,CASSPIPRGTGELFF,TGCGCCAGCAGCCCTATTCCCAGGGGGACCGGGGAGCTGTTTTTT
few,TRBD2,TRBV19,TRBJ2-1,CASSTLTSGRNYNEQFF,TGTGCCAGTAGTACCCTGACTAGCGGGAGGAACTACAATGAGCAGTTCTTC